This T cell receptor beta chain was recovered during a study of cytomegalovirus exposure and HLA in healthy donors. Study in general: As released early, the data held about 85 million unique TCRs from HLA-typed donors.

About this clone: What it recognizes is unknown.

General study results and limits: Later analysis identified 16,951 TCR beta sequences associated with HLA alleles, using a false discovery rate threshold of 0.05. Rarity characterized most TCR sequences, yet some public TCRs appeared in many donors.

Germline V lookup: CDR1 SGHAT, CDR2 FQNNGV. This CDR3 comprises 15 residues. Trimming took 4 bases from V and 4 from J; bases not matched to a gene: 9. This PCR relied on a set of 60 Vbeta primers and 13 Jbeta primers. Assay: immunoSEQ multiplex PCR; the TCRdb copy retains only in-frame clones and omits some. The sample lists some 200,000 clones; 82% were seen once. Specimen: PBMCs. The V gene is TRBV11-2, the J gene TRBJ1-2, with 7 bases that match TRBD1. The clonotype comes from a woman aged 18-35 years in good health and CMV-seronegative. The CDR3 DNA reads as TGTGCCAGCAGCTCGGCAGGGGGACCCCTCTATGGCTACACCTTC. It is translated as CASSSAGGPLYGYTF.